Each of the 2 T cell receptor beta chains below was sequenced from the same sample in a study of blood T cell repertoires in COVID-19. Libraries were prepared by immunoSEQ multiplex PCR; TCRdb keeps only in-frame clonotypes and omits some of them. The sample has roughly 100,000 clones; over 80% are singletons. The specimen was peripheral blood. The receptors were gathered from a woman older than 75 with active or convalescent COVID-19.

This clone was seen once. J is TRBJ1-4 and V is TRBV6-5; tentatively, D is TRBD1 (5 bases). Germline values: CDR1 MNHEY, CDR2 SVGAGI. V was pared by 5 bases and J by 4 bases, with 11 bases between. This CDR3 is 14 amino acids long. The CDR3 DNA reads as TGTGCCAGCAGTCCTCGACAGCTTAATGAAAAACTGTTTTTT. As protein: CASSPRQLNEKLFF.

This clone was seen only a few times. The rearrangement joins TRBV5-1 to TRBJ2-2; tentative D call: TRBD1 (7 bases). Trimming pared 3 bases from V and 2 bases from J, leaving 14 bases between. The germline V gene has CDR1 SGHRS and CDR2 YFSETQ. The CDR3 has 16 amino acids. CDR3: CASSWGDRQNTGELFF. CDR3 nucleotides: TGCGCCAGCAGCTGGGGGGACAGACAAAACACCGGGGAGCTGTTTTTT.